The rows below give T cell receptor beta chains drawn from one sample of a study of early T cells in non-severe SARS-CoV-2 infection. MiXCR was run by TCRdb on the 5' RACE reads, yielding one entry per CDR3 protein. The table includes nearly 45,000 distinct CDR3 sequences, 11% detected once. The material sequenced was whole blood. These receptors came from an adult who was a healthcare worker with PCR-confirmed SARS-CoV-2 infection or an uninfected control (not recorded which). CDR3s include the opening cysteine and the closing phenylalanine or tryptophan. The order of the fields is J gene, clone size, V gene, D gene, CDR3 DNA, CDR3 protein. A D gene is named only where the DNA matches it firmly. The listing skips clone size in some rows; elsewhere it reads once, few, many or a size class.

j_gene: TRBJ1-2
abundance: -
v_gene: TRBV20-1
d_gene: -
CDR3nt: TGCAGTGCTAGGCGAGATCGGGGCTACACCTTC
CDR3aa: CSARRDRGYTF

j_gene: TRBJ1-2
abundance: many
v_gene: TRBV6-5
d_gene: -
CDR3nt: TGTGCCAGCGGAAAGCCTCAGGGGATCCGGGGAGGCTACACCTTC
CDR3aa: CASGKPQGIRGGYTF

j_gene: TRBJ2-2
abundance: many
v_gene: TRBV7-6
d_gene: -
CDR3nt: TGTGCCAGCAGCTTAGTTGGGGGAGCGGCCGGGGAGCTGTTTTTT
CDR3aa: CASSLVGGAAGELFF

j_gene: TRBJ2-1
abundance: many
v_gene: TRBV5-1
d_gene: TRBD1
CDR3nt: TGCGCCAGCAGCTTGGTCGACAGGGGGACCTACAATGAGCAGTTCTTC
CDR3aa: CASSLVDRGTYNEQFF

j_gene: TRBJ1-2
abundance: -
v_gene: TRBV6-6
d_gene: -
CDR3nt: TGTGCCAGCACCCCACCCGGACAGTCCGGGGGTCGTGGCTACACCTTC
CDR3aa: CASTPPGQSGGRGYTF

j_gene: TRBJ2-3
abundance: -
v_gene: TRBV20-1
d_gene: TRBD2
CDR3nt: TGCAGTGCCCCCCCTAGCGGGGGGACAGATACGCAGTATTTT
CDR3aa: CSAPPSGGTDTQYF

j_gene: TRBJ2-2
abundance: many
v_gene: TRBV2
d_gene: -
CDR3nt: TGTGCCAGCACCGGAGTTAGGGGCACCGGGGAGCTGTTTTTT
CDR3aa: CASTGVRGTGELFF

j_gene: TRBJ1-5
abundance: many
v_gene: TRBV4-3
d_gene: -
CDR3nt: TGCGCCAGCAGCCAAGAGGCTTATCAGCCCCAGCATTTT
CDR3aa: CASSQEAYQPQHF

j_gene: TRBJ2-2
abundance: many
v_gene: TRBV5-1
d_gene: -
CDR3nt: TGCGCCAGCAGCTATCAGTCGTCGACCACCGGGGAGCTGTTTTTT
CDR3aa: CASSYQSSTTGELFF

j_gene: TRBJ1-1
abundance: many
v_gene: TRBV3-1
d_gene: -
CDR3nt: TGTGCCAGCAGCCAAGCCCAGCAAGCTGAAGCTTTCTTT
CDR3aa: CASSQAQQAEAFF

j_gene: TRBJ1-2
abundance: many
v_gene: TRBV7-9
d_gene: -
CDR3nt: TGTGCCAGCAGCTTAATGGGGGCGCAGTCCCACTATGGCTACACCTTC
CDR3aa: CASSLMGAQSHYGYTF

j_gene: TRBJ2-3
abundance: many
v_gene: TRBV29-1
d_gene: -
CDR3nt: TGCAGCGTTGAAGATAGTCTTGGGCGTGATACGCAGTATTTT
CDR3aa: CSVEDSLGRDTQYF

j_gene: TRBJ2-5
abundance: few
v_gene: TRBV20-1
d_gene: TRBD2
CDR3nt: TGCAGTGCTAGGACTAGCGGGGGATTCAGGGAGACCCAGTACTTC
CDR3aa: CSARTSGGFRETQYF

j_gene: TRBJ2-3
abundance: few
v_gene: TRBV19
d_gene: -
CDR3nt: TGTGCCAGTAGCACGACCCAAGGTACGCAGTATTTT
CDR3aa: CASSTTQGTQYF

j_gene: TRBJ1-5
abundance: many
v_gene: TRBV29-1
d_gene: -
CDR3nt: TGCAGCGTTGGACAGAATAGCAATCAGCCCCAGCATTTT
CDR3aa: CSVGQNSNQPQHF

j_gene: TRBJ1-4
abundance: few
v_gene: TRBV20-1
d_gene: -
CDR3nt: TGCAGTGCTAGAGATGGGAGAAATGAAAAACTGTTTTTT
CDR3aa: CSARDGRNEKLFF

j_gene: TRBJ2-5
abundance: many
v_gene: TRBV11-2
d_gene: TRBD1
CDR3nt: TGTGCCAGCAGCCTCAGGGGGCAGCGGGAGACCCAGTACTTC
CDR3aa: CASSLRGQRETQYF

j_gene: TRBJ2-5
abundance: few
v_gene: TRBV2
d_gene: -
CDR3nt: TGTGCCAGCATAATTGGACAGCTCCAAGAGACCCAGTACTTC
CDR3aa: CASIIGQLQETQYF

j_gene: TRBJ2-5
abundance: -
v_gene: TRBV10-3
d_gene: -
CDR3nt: TGTGCCATCACGTCCAACGATGAGACCCAGTACTTC
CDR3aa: CAITSNDETQYF

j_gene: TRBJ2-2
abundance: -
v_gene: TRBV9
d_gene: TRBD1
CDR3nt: TGTGCCAGCAGCGTAGCAGGGGGAATGTCTTTCGGGGAGCTGTTTTTT
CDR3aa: CASSVAGGMSFGELFF

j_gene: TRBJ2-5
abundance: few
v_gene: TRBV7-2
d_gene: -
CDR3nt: TGTGCCAGCAGCTTAGTAGGAACCCCTGGCGAGCAAGAGACCCAGTACTTC
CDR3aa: CASSLVGTPGEQETQYF

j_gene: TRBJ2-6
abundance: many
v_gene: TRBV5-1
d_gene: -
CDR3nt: TGCGCCAGCAGCTTGGTCGTTTTCTCTGGGGCCAACGTCCTGACTTTC
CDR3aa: CASSLVVFSGANVLTF

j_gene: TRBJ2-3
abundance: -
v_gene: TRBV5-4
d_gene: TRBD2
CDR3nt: TGTGCCAGCAGCGCTAGCGGGGGAGGTGATACGCAGTATTTT
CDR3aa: CASSASGGGDTQYF

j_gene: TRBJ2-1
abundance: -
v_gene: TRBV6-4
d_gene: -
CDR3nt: TGTGCCAGCAGCGCCCTGGGGGTGGCTGAGCAGTTCTTC
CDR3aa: CASSALGVAEQFF

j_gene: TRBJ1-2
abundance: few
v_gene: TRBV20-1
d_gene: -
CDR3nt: TGCAGTGCTACAGGGATAGGGCTTGGCTACACCTTC
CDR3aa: CSATGIGLGYTF

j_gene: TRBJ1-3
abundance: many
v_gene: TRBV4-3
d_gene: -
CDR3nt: TGCGCCAGCAGCCAAAGCTGGAAAGGGTTCTCTGGAAACACCATATATTTT
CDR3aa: CASSQSWKGFSGNTIYF

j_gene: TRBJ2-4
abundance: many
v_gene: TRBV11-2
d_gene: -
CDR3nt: TGTGCCAGCAGCTTAGTCTGGGACGCCAAAAACATTCAGTACTTC
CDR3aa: CASSLVWDAKNIQYF